This is a list of T cell receptor beta chains from one sample in a study of T-cell reconstitution after alpha-beta-depleted transplantation in children. TCRdb re-derived calls from the PCR reads in MiXCR, one entry per CDR3 protein. Altogether hundreds of thousands of distinct CDR3 sequences are present, nearly 8% being singletons, with the ten largest covering 9.1%. Sequences were derived from peripheral blood, sampled 360 days after TCRalphabeta/CD19-depleted stem cell transplant. All receptors derive from a female patient between 2 and 10 years old who had a stem cell transplant for Fanconi anemia, so the T cells may come from the graft donor. The CDR3 runs from the conserved cysteine through the conserved F or W. A D gene is named only where the DNA matches it firmly. Clone size appears in some rows only: once, few, many, or a class for an expanded clone.

D,V,size,J,DNA,CDR3
.,TRBV12-3/TRBV12-4,many,TRBJ1-6,TGTGCCAGCAGTTTAGTTCAGGGACATACTATTTCACCCCTCCACTTT,CASSLVQGHTISPLHF
TRBD2,TRBV5-1,many,TRBJ2-3,TGCGCCAGCAGCATAGGACTAGCGGGGTGGACAGATACGCAGTATTTT,CASSIGLAGWTDTQYF
.,TRBV20-1,many,TRBJ2-1,TGCAGTGGAGAAAAGGGAAATGAGCAGTTCTTC,CSGEKGNEQFF
.,TRBV11-2,.,TRBJ2-3,TGTGCCAGCAGCTTGGGAGGAGGAGGGAGCACAGATACGCAGTATTTT,CASSLGGGGSTDTQYF
.,TRBV6-4,many,TRBJ2-2,TGTGCCAGCAGTGACTTTGTCACCGGGGAGCTGTTTTTT,CASSDFVTGELFF
.,TRBV7-2,few,TRBJ2-2,TGTGCCAGCAGCTTAAGGGCGGGGAACACCGGGGAGCTGTTTTTT,CASSLRAGNTGELFF
.,TRBV12-3/TRBV12-4,many,TRBJ2-3,TGTGCCAGCAGTAAAGCCCCCACAGATACGCAGTATTTT,CASSKAPTDTQYF
TRBD1,TRBV28,.,TRBJ2-7,TGTGCCAGCAGTTCGGCGGGGACAGGGACCCACGAGCAGTACTTC,CASSSAGTGTHEQYF
TRBD1,TRBV7-8,many,TRBJ2-5,TGTGCCAGCAGCTTAGGGACAGGGGGGGGCCAAGAGACCCAGTACTTC,CASSLGTGGGQETQYF
.,TRBV5-1,many,TRBJ1-2,TGCGCCAGCAGCTTGGGGGCAGATGAGAATGGCTACACCTTC,CASSLGADENGYTF
TRBD1,TRBV10-1,.,TRBJ2-2,TGCGCCAGCAGTGAAGGGACAGAGAACACCGGGGAGCTGTTTTTT,CASSEGTENTGELFF
.,TRBV3-1,many,TRBJ2-1,TGTGCCAGCAGCCATGGAGGTGCCCCTTACAATGAGCAGTTCTTC,CASSHGGAPYNEQFF
TRBD1,TRBV3-1,.,TRBJ2-2,TGTGCCAGCAGCCCGTTAAGGGGGCCCACCGGGGAGCTGTTTTTT,CASSPLRGPTGELFF
.,TRBV6-5,few,TRBJ2-7,TGTGCCAGCAGTTACTCGAGGGGTTTAGAGCAGTACTTC,CASSYSRGLEQYF
TRBD2,TRBV12-3/TRBV12-4,many,TRBJ2-3,TGTGCCAGCAGTCCCGAACTAGCGGGGGGACGCACAGATACGCAGTATTTT,CASSPELAGGRTDTQYF
.,TRBV20-1,few,TRBJ1-5,TGCAGTGCTAGTCAGGTGGGCTATAGCAATCAGCCCCAGCATTTT,CSASQVGYSNQPQHF
.,TRBV13,many,TRBJ1-5,TGTGCCAGCAGCTTAGCAGGAGGGGGGGATCAGCCCCAGCATTTT,CASSLAGGGDQPQHF
.,TRBV4-3,many,TRBJ2-2,TGCGCCAGCAGCCAAGACGTAGACAGGCTCACGACAGAGCTGTTTTTT,CASSQDVDRLTTELFF
.,TRBV7-6,many,TRBJ2-7,TGTGCCAGCAGCTTAGGGGGACACCAGAGCTCCTACGAGCAGTACTTC,CASSLGGHQSSYEQYF
.,TRBV6-2/TRBV6-3,few,TRBJ1-1,TGTGCCAGCAGTTACTCGATTGACGATCCCAACACTGAAGCTTTCTTT,CASSYSIDDPNTEAFF
.,TRBV6-1,many,TRBJ2-3,TGTGCCGTCCAATCGACAGGCATACTAGATACGCAGTATTTT,CAVQSTGILDTQYF
.,TRBV20-1,.,TRBJ1-2,TGCAGTGCTCCCCCCCGTGGCGGACCGACTTTCTCGGCTGGCTACACCTTC,CSAPPRGGPTFSAGYTF
TRBD2,TRBV5-6,many,TRBJ2-1,TGTGCCAGCAGCTTTAGTATCGGAGCGGGGGCTACATCCAGGGATGAGCAGTTCTTC,CASSFSIGAGATSRDEQFF
.,TRBV5-1,many,TRBJ2-1,TGCGCCAGCAGCGAATCGAGGACGGAACTAAATGAGCAGTTCTTC,CASSESRTELNEQFF